The entry below gives a single T cell receptor beta chain sequence along with its context. The record originates from a study of T cell changes during pregnancy in multiple sclerosis. TCRdb's table, derived via immunoSEQ multiplex PCR, lists solely in-frame clones and lacks some. Among 50,000 or so clones, 92% were seen once, and the ten largest hold around 0.56%. The input for sequencing was CD4+ T cells from peripheral blood mononuclear cells, taken after pregnancy. The receptor's source is a female donor with multiple sclerosis, enrolled in a pregnancy study.

The CDR3 region has the DNA TGTGCCAGCAGCTTAATGGCAGGGGTTTGGGAGACCCAGTACTTC. It codes for CASSLMAGVWETQYF. This chain uses TRBV7-3 with TRBJ2-5; D perhaps matches TRBD1 (6 bases). Germline V gene lookup returns CDR1 SGHTA and CDR2 FQGTGA. Trimming shortened V by 1 base and J by 5 bases, and 14 bases separated the two germline ends. This CDR3 has 15 amino acids.